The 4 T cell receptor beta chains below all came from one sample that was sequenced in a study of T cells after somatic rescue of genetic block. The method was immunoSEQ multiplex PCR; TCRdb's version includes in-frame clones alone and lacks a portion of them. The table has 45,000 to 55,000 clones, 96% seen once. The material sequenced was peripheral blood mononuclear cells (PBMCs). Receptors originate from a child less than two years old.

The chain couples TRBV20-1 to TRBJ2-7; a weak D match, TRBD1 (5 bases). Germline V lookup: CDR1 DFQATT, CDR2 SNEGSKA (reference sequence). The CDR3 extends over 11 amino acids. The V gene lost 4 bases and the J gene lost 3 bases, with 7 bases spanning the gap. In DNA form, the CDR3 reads TGCAGTGCTACCAGGGACTACGAGCAGTACTTC. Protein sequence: CSATRDYEQYF.

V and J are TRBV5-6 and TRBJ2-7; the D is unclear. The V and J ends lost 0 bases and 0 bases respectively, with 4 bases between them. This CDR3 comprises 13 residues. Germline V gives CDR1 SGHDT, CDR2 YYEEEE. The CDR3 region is CASSLGHSYEQYF. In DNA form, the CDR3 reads TGTGCCAGCAGCTTGGGGCACTCCTACGAGCAGTACTTC.

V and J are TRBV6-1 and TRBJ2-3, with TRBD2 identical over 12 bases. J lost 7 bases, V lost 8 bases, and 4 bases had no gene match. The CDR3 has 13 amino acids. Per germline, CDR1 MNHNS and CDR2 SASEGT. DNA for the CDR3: TGTGCCAGCCTGACTAGCGGGAGTTATACGCAGTATTTT. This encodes CASLTSGSYTQYF.

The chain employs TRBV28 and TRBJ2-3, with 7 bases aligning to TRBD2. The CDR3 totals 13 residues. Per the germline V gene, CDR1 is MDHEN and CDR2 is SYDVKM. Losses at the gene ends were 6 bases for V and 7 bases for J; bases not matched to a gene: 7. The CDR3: CASSSPGGNTQYF. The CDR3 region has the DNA TGTGCCAGCAGCTCCCCCGGGGGGAATACGCAGTATTTT. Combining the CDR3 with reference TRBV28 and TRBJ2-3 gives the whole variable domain DVKVTQSSRYLVKRTGEKVFLECVQDMDHENMFWYRQDPGLGLRLIYFSYDVKMKEKGDIPEGYSVSREKKERFSLILESASTNQTSMYLCASSSPGGNTQYFGPGTRLTVL.